This T cell receptor (beta chain) was sequenced during a study of a mutant IDH1 vaccine in newly diagnosed glioma. Study background: Most patients had received both radiotherapy and temozolomide, the prior options being radiotherapy, temozolomide, or both. Points from the study as a whole: Apparently unrelated to pseudoprogression were changes in the top peripheral T cell clonotypes.

Notes on this clone: Its antigen is not identified.

This sample's time point: week 11, during vaccination. What each vaccine dose contained was 300 ug of mutant IDH1 20-mer peptide, accompanied by topical imiquimod. Profiled with immunoSEQ multiplex PCR; TCRdb holds only in-frame clones, not every one. The sample has about 120,000 clones; around 80% are singletons. The clonotype comes from a man in his forties with glioma. The input for sequencing was PBMCs, taken from a glioma patient whose treatment included an IDH1 peptide vaccine.

The CDR3 region has the DNA TGTGCCAGCGGGCGACTAGCCGACCGGGGTGGTGAGCAGTTCTTC. Residues: CASGRLADRGGEQFF. This chain uses TRBV6-5 with TRBJ2-1; TRBD2 agrees at 7 bases. The CDR3 is made up of 15 amino acids. J lost 9 bases, V lost 8 bases, and 16 bases had no gene match. Germline-derived CDR1 and CDR2 are MNHEY and SVGAGI.